Listed below are T cell receptor beta chains from one sample, sequenced in a study of T cells after yellow fever vaccination. TCRdb re-called the 5' RACE reads through MiXCR, storing one row per CDR3 protein. The repertoire holds roughly 500,000 distinct CDR3 sequences, with roughly 19% as singletons. Sequences were derived from PBMCs, sampled 15 days after the yellow fever booster vaccination. The source of these receptors is a man aged 25 to 40 who received the YFV17D yellow fever vaccine. CDR3s include the opening cysteine and the closing phenylalanine or tryptophan. The order of the fields is D gene, V gene, clone size, J gene, CDR3 protein, CDR3 DNA. A D gene is named only where the DNA matches it firmly. Not all rows give a size; the values are once, few, many and, for expanded clones, a class.

TRBD2,TRBV27,-,TRBJ2-2,CASTFGTSGTGELFF,TGTGCCAGCACATTTGGAACTAGCGGAACCGGGGAGCTGTTTTTT
-,TRBV7-2,few,TRBJ2-7,CASSWGNEQYF,TGTGCCAGCAGTTGGGGGAACGAGCAGTACTTC
TRBD2,TRBV20-1,-,TRBJ2-3,CSARPTSGRARDTQYF,TGCAGTGCGAGACCGACTAGCGGGAGGGCCCGAGATACGCAGTATTTT
-,TRBV7-8,-,TRBJ2-3,CASSFAIGGKGTDTQYF,TGTGCCAGCAGCTTTGCGATTGGCGGGAAGGGAACAGATACGCAGTATTTT
-,TRBV20-1,few,TRBJ2-3,CSARVDAQTDTQYF,TGCAGTGCTAGAGTAGACGCCCAAACAGATACGCAGTATTTT
TRBD2,TRBV29-1,few,TRBJ2-1,CSVEGRGDNEQFF,TGCAGCGTTGAAGGCCGGGGGGACAATGAGCAGTTCTTC
-,TRBV25-1,few,TRBJ2-1,CATRIGSYNEQFF,TGTGCCACGAGAATCGGCTCCTACAATGAGCAGTTCTTC
-,TRBV7-2,few,TRBJ2-3,CASSLSQWGGVLDTQYF,TGTGCCAGCAGCTTATCCCAGTGGGGCGGGGTCCTCGATACGCAGTATTTT
TRBD1,TRBV5-4,few,TRBJ1-2,CASSPTGGNGYTF,TGTGCCAGCAGCCCAACAGGGGGCAACGGCTACACCTTC
TRBD2,TRBV11-2,-,TRBJ2-7,CASSLIAGVYEQYF,TGTGCCAGCAGCCTCATAGCGGGAGTCTACGAGCAGTACTTC
TRBD2,TRBV25-1,few,TRBJ2-2,CASNGGELSPGELFF,TGTGCCAGCAACGGGGGGGAGCTATCCCCCGGGGAGCTGTTTTTT
-,TRBV11-2,few,TRBJ1-4,CASSLVFGEKLFF,TGTGCCAGCAGCTTAGTCTTTGGTGAAAAACTGTTTTTT
TRBD1,TRBV14,-,TRBJ2-1,CASSHSYGQGFPDGTYNEQFF,TGTGCCAGCAGCCATTCTTATGGACAGGGTTTTCCGGATGGTACTTACAATGAGCAGTTCTTC
TRBD2,TRBV6-2/TRBV6-3,-,TRBJ2-1,CASKVAGANEQFF,TGTGCCAGCAAAGTAGCGGGAGCAAATGAGCAGTTCTTC
-,TRBV18,few,TRBJ2-2,CASSPLEVGNTGELFF,TGTGCCAGCTCACCACTGGAAGTGGGGAACACCGGGGAGCTGTTTTTT
-,TRBV19,-,TRBJ2-5,CASRSRVRETQYF,TGTGCCAGTAGAAGCAGAGTTCGCGAGACCCAGTACTTC
-,TRBV5-6,-,TRBJ1-1,CASSLGGAAFF,TGTGCCAGCAGCTTGGGAGGGGCGGCTTTCTTT
-,TRBV27,-,TRBJ1-1,CASSIGRVGTEAFF,TGTGCCAGCAGTATTGGACGGGTGGGGACTGAAGCTTTCTTT
-,TRBV20-1,-,TRBJ2-5,CSAGAAGPQETQYF,TGCAGTGCTGGGGCCGCGGGGCCGCAAGAGACCCAGTACTTC
TRBD2,TRBV11-2,-,TRBJ2-1,CASSPSGLAITYNEQFF,TGTGCCAGCAGCCCATCGGGACTAGCGATTACCTACAATGAGCAGTTCTTC
TRBD2,TRBV20-1,-,TRBJ2-5,CSATILAGDPYQETQYF,TGCAGTGCTACTATACTAGCGGGAGACCCGTACCAAGAGACCCAGTACTTC
-,TRBV5-1,few,TRBJ2-5,CASPPAETQYF,TGCGCCAGCCCCCCAGCGGAGACCCAGTACTTC
-,TRBV7-3,-,TRBJ2-5,CASSQDGRRETQYF,TGTGCCAGCAGCCAGGACGGAAGGAGGGAGACCCAGTACTTC
TRBD2,TRBV5-1,-,TRBJ2-3,CASTPSGEPTSTDTQYF,TGCGCCAGCACCCCCAGCGGGGAACCCACTAGCACAGATACGCAGTATTTT
-,TRBV6-2/TRBV6-3,-,TRBJ1-3,CASSYDSGNTIYF,TGTGCCAGCAGTTACGACTCTGGAAACACCATATATTTT
-,TRBV5-1,few,TRBJ2-1,CATSPGQRSEQFF,TGCGCCACCTCACCCGGCCAGCGGTCCGAGCAGTTCTTC
-,TRBV5-1,few,TRBJ2-1,CASSLADRQPSYNEQFF,TGCGCCAGCAGCTTGGCCGACCGCCAACCCTCCTACAATGAGCAGTTCTTC
-,TRBV20-1,few,TRBJ2-5,CSGRQIQETQYF,TGCAGTGGTAGACAGATACAAGAGACCCAGTACTTC
TRBD2,TRBV12-3/TRBV12-4,few,TRBJ2-7,CASSYLAGGVSSYEQYF,TGTGCCAGCAGTTACCTAGCGGGGGGGGTTTCGTCCTACGAGCAGTACTTC